This TCR beta chain was captured by sequencing in a study of human T cells and chemical hapten exposure. Study-level findings and limits: No alteration of TCRs above 1 in 1000 frequency was seen with DPC sensitization. With patch test score, the counts of PT1 expanded TCRs showed a positive correlation.

V lost 0 bases, J lost 1 base, and 7 bases lay in between. The CDR3 is made up of 15 amino acids. Germline assignment: CDR1 LGHNA and CDR2 YNFKEQ. This clonotype has ten or more counts. Its antigen is currently unknown. One entry per CDR3 protein results from TCRdb running MiXCR on the RACE reads. Of 95,000 or so distinct CDR3 sequences listed, about 10% are singletons. As for time point: patch test 2, 6 weeks after DPC sensitization. Treatment defined: therapeutic diphenylcyclopropenone sensitization with weekly scalp DPC. This receptor was identified in a woman between 35 and 50 years old with alopecia areata. Some clones in this sample may be carry-over from other donors' samples. The chain employs TRBV4-2 and TRBJ2-1; D ambiguous. The specimen was whole blood, collected in connection with sensitization to the hapten diphenylcyclopropenone (DPC). CDR3 DNA: TGTGCCAGCAGCCAAGAGGGTGGGTCCTACAATGAGCAGTTCTTC. This codes for CASSQEGGSYNEQFF.